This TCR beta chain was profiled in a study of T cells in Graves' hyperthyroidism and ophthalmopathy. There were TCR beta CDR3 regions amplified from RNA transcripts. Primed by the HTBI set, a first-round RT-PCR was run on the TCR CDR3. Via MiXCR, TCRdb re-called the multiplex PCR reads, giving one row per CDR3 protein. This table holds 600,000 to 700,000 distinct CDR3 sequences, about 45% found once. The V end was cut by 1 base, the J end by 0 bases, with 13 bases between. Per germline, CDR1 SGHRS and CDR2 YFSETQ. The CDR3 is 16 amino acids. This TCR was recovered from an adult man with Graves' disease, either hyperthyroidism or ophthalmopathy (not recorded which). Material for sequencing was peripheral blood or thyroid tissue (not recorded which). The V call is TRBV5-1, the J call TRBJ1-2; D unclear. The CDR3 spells CASSLTLQKTNYGYTF. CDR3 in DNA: TGCGCCAGCAGCTTGACCCTACAGAAAACTAACTATGGCTACACCTTC.